The T cell receptor beta chain described here comes from a study of immune heterogeneity within non-small cell lung tumors. Study-wide background: In total, the tumors were 4 squamous cell carcinomas, some ten non-squamous carcinomas and 1 not otherwise specified.

Many counts were recorded for this clonotype. Its antigen is not identified. Whole-study results and caveats: Identical dominant CDR3 beta clonotypes were found recurring across a patient's tumor sites, along with site-unique high-frequency clones. High-frequency T-cell receptor beta clonotypes differed largely between individual patients. Statistically, local T-cell clonality exhibited a moderate yet significant correlation with local tumor mutational burden (R about 0.35).

V gave up 1 base and J gave up 4 bases, with 14 bases separating them. The germline gives CDR1 SGHDT, CDR2 YYEEEE. This CDR3 is built from 15 residues. The template consisted of bulk tumor genomic DNA, with 600 ng used per sample. Biopsy collection occurred during surgery, with several far-apart biopsies per primary tumor. Curative surgery was performed on patients who had untreated, newly diagnosed non-small cell lung cancer. It was a multiplex PCR that amplified TCR beta CDR3, with 32 V and 13 J primers. TCRdb used MiXCR to reprocess the multiplex PCR reads, holding one entry per CDR3 protein. The data show about 13,000 distinct CDR3 sequences, with about 25% seen just once and under 15% held by the top ten.

The origin of this receptor is a man aged 50-59 years with non-small cell lung cancer. This rearrangement joins TRBV5-6 to TRBJ1-2, with D possibly TRBD1 on 5 matching bases. The sequencing sample was made of lung tumor tissue. The CDR3, as DNA: TGTGCCAGCAGCTTGTGGTCAGGGCTGTCCTATGGCTACACCTTC. It is translated as CASSLWSGLSYGYTF.